Listed below are T cell receptor beta chains from one sample, sequenced in a study of CD8 T cells in Susac syndrome. Each CDR3 protein gets one entry after TCRdb re-called the immunoSEQ multiplex PCR reads with MiXCR. Among about 300,000 distinct CDR3 sequences listed, around 85% were seen once. The specimen sequenced was CD8+ T cells from PBMCs. The origin of the receptors is a human donor with multiple sclerosis. The CDR3 runs from the conserved cysteine through the conserved F or W. A D gene is named only where the DNA matches it firmly. Not every row has a clone size; where given, it reads once, few, many or a size class.

.	.	15	TRBV6-5	TRBJ2-7	TGTGCCAGCAGTTACTCGTTTGAGAGCGCCTACGAGCAGTACTTC	CASSYSFESAYEQYF
once	.	13	TRBV10-3	TRBJ1-3	TGTGCCATCAGGAAGAGCTCTGGAAACACCATATATTTT	CAIRKSSGNTIYF
.	.	18	TRBV20-1	TRBJ1-1	TGCAGTGCTAGAGATATAAATATGGCGGTTTTTCTTCGGGGAGGAGCTTTCTTT	CSARDINMAVFLRGGAFF
.	.	16	TRBV4-3	TRBJ2-2	TGCGCCAGCAGCCAAGCGGGGGCAGGGGCGGTCGGGGAGCTGTTTTTT	CASSQAGAGAVGELFF
.	TRBD1	14	TRBV12-5	TRBJ1-2	TGTGCTAGTGGTTCAGGGACAGGGAGGTATGGCTACACCTTC	CASGSGTGRYGYTF
.	.	16	TRBV28	TRBJ2-1	TGTGCCAGCAGTTTAGTAGTAGCAGGCCGTCACAATGAGCAGTTCTTC	CASSLVVAGRHNEQFF
once	TRBD1	15	TRBV27	TRBJ1-2	TGTGCCAGCAGTTCGGGACAGGGGGCGGTTTATGGCTACACCTTC	CASSSGQGAVYGYTF
.	.	10	TRBV29-1	TRBJ2-3	TGCAGCGTTGATTCGGGAGTGCAGTATTTT	CSVDSGVQYF
.	TRBD1	14	TRBV28	TRBJ2-7	TGTGCCAGCAGTGAACAGGGACAGGGTAACGAGCAGTACTTC	CASSEQGQGNEQYF
.	.	16	TRBV4-3	TRBJ1-1	TGCGCCAGCAGCCAAGATCTGAGAGGGGCCGACACTGAAGCTTTCTTT	CASSQDLRGADTEAFF
once	.	17	TRBV4-3	TRBJ2-7	TGCGCCAGCAGCCAAGATCCCGCAGGAGGAAGCTCCTACGAGCAGTACTTC	CASSQDPAGGSSYEQYF
.	.	13	TRBV29-1	TRBJ1-1	TGCAGCGTTGAAGAGGCTCCCGGCACTGAAGCTTTCTTT	CSVEEAPGTEAFF
.	.	15	TRBV7-4	TRBJ1-2	TGTGCCAGCAGCCCCTCCACAGGGAGGGCCTATGGCTACACCTTC	CASSPSTGRAYGYTF
.	TRBD1	14	TRBV30	TRBJ1-5	TGTGCCTGGCAAGAGACAGGGGTCAATCAGCCCCAGCATTTT	CAWQETGVNQPQHF
.	TRBD2	15	TRBV27	TRBJ2-1	TGTGCCAGCAGTTTATATACTAGCGGGAGGGGAGGGCAGTTCTTC	CASSLYTSGRGGQFF
.	TRBD2	15	TRBV6-5	TRBJ2-1	TGTGCCAGCAGTTATACGGGAGGGCCGTCCAATGAGCAGTTCTTC	CASSYTGGPSNEQFF
.	TRBD2	19	TRBV4-1	TRBJ2-3	TGCGCCAGCAGCCAAGATCGCGATAGCGGGAGGGCCTTGACTCAGGGGCAGTATTTT	CASSQDRDSGRALTQGQYF
.	.	13	TRBV27	TRBJ2-1	TGTGCCAGCAGTTCTCTGGCCCCAAGTGAGCAGTTCTTC	CASSSLAPSEQFF
.	.	13	TRBV27	TRBJ2-7	TGTGCCACACTCGGGGCAGGATACTACGAGCAGTACTTC	CATLGAGYYEQYF
.	.	14	TRBV27	TRBJ2-3	TGTGCCAGCACCCCTAAGCCTAGCACAGATACGCAGTATTTT	CASTPKPSTDTQYF
.	.	15	TRBV4-3	TRBJ1-2	TGCGCCAGCAGCTCCCAACTCCAACTTAACTATGGCTACACCTTC	CASSSQLQLNYGYTF
.	.	15	TRBV28	TRBJ2-3	TGTGCCAGCAGTTTAGATTCGGGGCACACAGATACGCAGTATTTT	CASSLDSGHTDTQYF
.	.	15	TRBV4-3	TRBJ2-1	TGCGCCAGCAGCCAGTTCTGGCGATCTGGCAATGAGCAGTTCTTC	CASSQFWRSGNEQFF
.	.	18	TRBV15	TRBJ2-3	TGTGCCACCAGTAATCTTGCGGCAGGGCATCCCAGCACAGATACGCAGTATTTT	CATSNLAAGHPSTDTQYF
.	.	12	TRBV20-1	TRBJ2-1	TGCAGTGCTCCGGGGCCTTACAATGAGCAGTTCTTC	CSAPGPYNEQFF
.	.	15	TRBV4-3	TRBJ1-2	TGCGCCAGCAGCCCCGGGACATCCTTTAACTGGGGCTACACCTTC	CASSPGTSFNWGYTF
.	.	15	TRBV7-8	TRBJ2-1	TGTGCCAGCAGCCCTGACTGGGGCTCCTACAATGAGCAGTTCTTC	CASSPDWGSYNEQFF